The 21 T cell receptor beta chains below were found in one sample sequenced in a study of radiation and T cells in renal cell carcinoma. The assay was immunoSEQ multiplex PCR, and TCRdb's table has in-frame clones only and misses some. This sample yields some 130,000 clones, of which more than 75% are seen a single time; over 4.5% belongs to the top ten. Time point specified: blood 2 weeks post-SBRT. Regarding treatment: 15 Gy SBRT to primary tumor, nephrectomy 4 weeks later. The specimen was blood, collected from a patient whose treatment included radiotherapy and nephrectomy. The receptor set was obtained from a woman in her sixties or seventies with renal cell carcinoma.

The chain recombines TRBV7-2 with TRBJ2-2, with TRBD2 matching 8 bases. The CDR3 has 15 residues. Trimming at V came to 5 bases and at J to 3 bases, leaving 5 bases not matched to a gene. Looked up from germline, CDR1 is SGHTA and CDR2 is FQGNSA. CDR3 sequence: CASSPKLADTGELFF. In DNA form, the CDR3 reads TGTGCCAGCAGCCCAAAACTAGCGGACACCGGGGAGCTGTTTTTT.

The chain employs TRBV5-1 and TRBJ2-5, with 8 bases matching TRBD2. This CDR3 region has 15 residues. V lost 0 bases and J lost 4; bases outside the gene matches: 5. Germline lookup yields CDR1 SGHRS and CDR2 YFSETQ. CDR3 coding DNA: TGCGCCAGCAGCTTGGTTGGCGGGGGGACAGAGACCCAGTACTTC. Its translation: CASSLVGGGTETQYF.

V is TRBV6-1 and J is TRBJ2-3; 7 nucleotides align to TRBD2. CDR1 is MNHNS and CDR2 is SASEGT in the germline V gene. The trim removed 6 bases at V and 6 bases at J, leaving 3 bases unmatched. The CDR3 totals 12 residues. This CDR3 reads CASSLAGDTQYF. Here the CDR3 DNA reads TGTGCCAGCAGCTTAGCGGGCGATACGCAGTATTTT.

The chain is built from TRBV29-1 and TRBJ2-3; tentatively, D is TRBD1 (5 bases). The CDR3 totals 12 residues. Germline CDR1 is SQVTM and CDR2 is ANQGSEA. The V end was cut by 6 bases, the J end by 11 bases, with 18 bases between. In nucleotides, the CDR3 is TGCAGCGTCGCACTATTGTCCCAGGGGCAGTATTTT. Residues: CSVALLSQGQYF.

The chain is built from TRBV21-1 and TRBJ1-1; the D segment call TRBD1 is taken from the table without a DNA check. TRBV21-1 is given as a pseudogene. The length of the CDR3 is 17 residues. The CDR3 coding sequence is TGTGCCAGCAGCAAAGAGGGACAGGGGGCTTCGGGCACTGAAGCTTTCTTT. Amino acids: CASSKEGQGASGTEAFF.

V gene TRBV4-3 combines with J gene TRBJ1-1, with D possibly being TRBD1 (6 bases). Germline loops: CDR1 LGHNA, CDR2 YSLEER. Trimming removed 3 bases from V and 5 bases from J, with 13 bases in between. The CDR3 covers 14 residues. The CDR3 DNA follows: TGCGCCAGCAGCCATACCAGGGGAGATACTGAAGCTTTCTTT. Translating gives CASSHTRGDTEAFF.

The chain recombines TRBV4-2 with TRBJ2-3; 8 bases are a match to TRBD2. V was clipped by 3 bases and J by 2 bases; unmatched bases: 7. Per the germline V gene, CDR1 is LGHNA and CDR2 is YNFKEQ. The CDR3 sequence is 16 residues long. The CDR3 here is CASSQIAGGATDTQYF. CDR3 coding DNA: TGTGCCAGCAGCCAGATTGCCGGGGGGGCCACAGATACGCAGTATTTT.

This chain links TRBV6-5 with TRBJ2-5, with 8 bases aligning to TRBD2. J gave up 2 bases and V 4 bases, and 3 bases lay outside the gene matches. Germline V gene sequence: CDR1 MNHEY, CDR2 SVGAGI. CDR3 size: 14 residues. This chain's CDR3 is CASSLAGRQETQYF. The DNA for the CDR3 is TGTGCCAGCAGTTTAGCGGGGCGACAAGAGACCCAGTACTTC.

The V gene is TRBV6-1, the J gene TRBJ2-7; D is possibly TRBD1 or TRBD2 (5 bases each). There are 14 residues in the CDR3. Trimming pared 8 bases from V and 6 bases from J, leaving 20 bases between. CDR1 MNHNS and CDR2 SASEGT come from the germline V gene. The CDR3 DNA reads TGTGCCAGCTCCCTCCGGGACCAAGGAGGCGAGCAGTACTTC. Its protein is CASSLRDQGGEQYF.

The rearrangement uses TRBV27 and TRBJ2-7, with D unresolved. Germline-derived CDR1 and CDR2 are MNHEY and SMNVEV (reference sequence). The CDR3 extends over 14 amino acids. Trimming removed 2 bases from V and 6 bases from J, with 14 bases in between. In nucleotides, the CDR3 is TGTGCCAGCAGTTTAGGGCTATTTAATTCCGAGCAGTACTTC. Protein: CASSLGLFNSEQYF.

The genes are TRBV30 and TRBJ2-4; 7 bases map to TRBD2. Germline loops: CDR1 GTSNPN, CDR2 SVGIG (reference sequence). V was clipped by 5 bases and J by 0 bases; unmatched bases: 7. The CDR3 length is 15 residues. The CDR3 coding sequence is TGTGCCTGGTCTCGGACTAGTCTAGCCAAAAACATTCAGTACTTC. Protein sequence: CAWSRTSLAKNIQYF.

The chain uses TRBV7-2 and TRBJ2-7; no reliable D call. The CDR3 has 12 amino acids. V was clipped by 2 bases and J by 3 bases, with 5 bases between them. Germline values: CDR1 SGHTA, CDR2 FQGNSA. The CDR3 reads CASSLLFYEQYF. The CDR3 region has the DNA TGTGCCAGCAGCTTACTCTTCTACGAGCAGTACTTC.

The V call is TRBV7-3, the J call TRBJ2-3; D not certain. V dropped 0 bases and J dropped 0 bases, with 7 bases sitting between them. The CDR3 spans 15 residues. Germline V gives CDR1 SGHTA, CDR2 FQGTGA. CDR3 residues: CASSLTDDSTDTQYF. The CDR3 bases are TGTGCCAGCAGCTTAACGGACGATAGCACAGATACGCAGTATTTT.

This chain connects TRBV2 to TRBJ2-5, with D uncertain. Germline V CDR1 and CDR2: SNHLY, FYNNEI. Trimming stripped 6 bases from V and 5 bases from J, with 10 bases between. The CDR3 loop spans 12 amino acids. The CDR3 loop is CASSQTVETQYF. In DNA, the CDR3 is TGTGCCAGCAGCCAGACGGTGGAGACCCAGTACTTC.

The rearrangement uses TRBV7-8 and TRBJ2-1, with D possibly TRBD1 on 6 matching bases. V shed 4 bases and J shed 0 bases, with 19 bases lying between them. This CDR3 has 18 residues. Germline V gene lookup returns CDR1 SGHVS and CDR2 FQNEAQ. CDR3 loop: CASSSIRRGGSSYNEQFF. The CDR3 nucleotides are TGTGCCAGCAGCTCCATCCGGCGAGGGGGAAGCTCCTACAATGAGCAGTTCTTC. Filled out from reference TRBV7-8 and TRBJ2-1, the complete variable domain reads GAGVSQSPRYKVAKRGQDVALRCDPISGHVSLFWYQQALGQGPEFLTYFQNEAQLDKSGLPSDRFFAERPEGSVSTLKIQRTQQEDSAVYLCASSSIRRGGSSYNEQFFGPGTRLTVL.

In DNA form, the CDR3 reads TGTGCCAGCAGCCAGAGGACAGGGGAAGGCCAGCCCCAGCATTTT. This codes for CASSQRTGEGQPQHF. V gene TRBV6-6 combines with J gene TRBJ1-5; 9 bases agree with TRBD1. The CDR3 spans 15 residues. V gave up 6 bases and J gave up 7 bases; unmatched junction bases: 10. The germline gives CDR1 MNHNY, CDR2 SVGAGI (reference sequence).

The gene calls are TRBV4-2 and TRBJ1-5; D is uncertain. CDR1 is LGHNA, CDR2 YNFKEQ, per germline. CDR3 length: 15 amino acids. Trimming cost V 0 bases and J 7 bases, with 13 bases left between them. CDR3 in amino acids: CASSQEAAREQPQHF. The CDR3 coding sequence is TGTGCCAGCAGCCAAGAGGCGGCGCGAGAACAGCCCCAGCATTTT.

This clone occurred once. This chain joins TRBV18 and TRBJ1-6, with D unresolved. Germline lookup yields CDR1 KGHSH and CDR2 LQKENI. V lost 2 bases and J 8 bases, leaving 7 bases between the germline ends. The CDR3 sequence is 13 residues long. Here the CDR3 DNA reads TGTGCCAGCTCACCAAGCCTAGATTCACCCCTCCACTTT. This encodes CASSPSLDSPLHF.

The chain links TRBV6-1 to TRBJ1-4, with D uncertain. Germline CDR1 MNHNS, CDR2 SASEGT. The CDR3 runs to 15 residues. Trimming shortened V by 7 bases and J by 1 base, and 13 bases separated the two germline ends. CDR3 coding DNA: TGTGCCAGCAAGAAGGGAGTAGGAACTAATGAAAAACTGTTTTTT. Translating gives CASKKGVGTNEKLFF.

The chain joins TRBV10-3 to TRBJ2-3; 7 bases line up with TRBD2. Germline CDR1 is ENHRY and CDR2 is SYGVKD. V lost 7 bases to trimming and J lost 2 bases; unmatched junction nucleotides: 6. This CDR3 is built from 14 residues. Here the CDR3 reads CAITRGLDTDTQYF. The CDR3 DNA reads TGTGCCATCACTCGAGGACTAGACACAGATACGCAGTATTTT.

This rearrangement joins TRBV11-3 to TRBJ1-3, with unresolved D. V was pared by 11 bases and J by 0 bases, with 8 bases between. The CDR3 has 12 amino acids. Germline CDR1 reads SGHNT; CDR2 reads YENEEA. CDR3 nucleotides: TGTGCCGGAGACACCTCTGGAAACACCATATATTTT. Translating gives CAGDTSGNTIYF.